This T cell receptor (beta chain) stems from a study of beta chain features in type 1 diabetes. The germline gives CDR1 MNHEY, CDR2 SVGAGI. Trimming shortened V by 0 bases and J by 4 bases, and 15 bases separated the two germline ends. The CDR3 totals 16 residues. Blood was collected once per donor into heparin, averaging around 0.11 L. Markers CD45RO/CCR7/CD25/CD127/CD95/CD27 served to sort CD4+ naive, central memory, regulatory and stem cell-like memory cells. This clone was recorded a few times. Antigen unknown. The study reverse transcribed the entire isolated RNA, so it sequenced expressed TCRB transcripts. Generated by immunoSEQ multiplex PCR, the TCRdb table keeps only in-frame clones and is missing some. The top ten hold around 0.065% of the sample, which has a few hundred thousand clones, around 30% seen once. Overall study results and limits: A PCR bias possibly favoring shorter templates would apply equally to patients and controls.

The sequenced material came from naive CD4+ T cells from blood. The chain recombines TRBV6-5 with TRBJ2-5; D is unclear. The sequence was collected from a man between 18 and 29 years old in good health. The CDR3 loop reads CASSYSASLSRETQYF. The CDR3 nucleotides read TGTGCCAGCAGTTACTCGGCTTCTTTGTCCAGAGAGACCCAGTACTTC.